This T cell receptor (beta chain) appears in the sequencing data of a study of CD8 T cells in ankylosing spondylitis. To note about this clonotype: Its target is not known.

Broader study findings: Certain motif variants had earlier appeared in reactive arthritis synovial fluid and blood. Characteristic, it appeared, of ankylosing spondylitis blood was a TCR beta motif of about eight highly homologous variants. Enrichment of disease-linked clones was reportedly significant in matched ankylosing spondylitis synovial fluid.

Researchers built TCR beta libraries using quantitative 5'-RACE with molecular barcodes. TCRdb re-derived calls from the 5' RACE reads in MiXCR, one entry per CDR3 protein. The table lists roughly 180,000 distinct CDR3 sequences, just over 9.5% of them singletons. The sample consisted of blood, either unsorted or a sorted T cell fraction (not recorded which). The receptor was isolated from a female donor with ankylosing spondylitis or in good health (not recorded which).

DNA of the CDR3: TGTGCCAGCAGCCGGGTCCCAGGGGGCGTATACACCGGGGAGCTGTTTTTT. Protein: CASSRVPGGVYTGELFF. This chain uses TRBV7-2 with TRBJ2-2; TRBD1 matches 8 bases. Germline CDR1 SGHTA, CDR2 FQGNSA. The J segment lost 3 bases and the V segment lost 5 bases, leaving 11 bases of the junction unmatched. There are 17 residues in the CDR3.